The 30 T cell receptor beta chains in this list originate from one sample, sequenced in a study of T cell responses to AZD1222 COVID-19 vaccine. Clones were read by immunoSEQ multiplex PCR, and TCRdb kept only the in-frame ones, dropping some. This sample has about 200,000 clones, with approximately 92% found just once. The sequencing used peripheral blood, collected on day 0 of AZD1222 vaccination. All receptors come from an adult in good health.

The rearrangement links TRBV5-4 to TRBJ1-5; D might be TRBD1 (5 bases). In germline, CDR1 is SGHNT, CDR2 YYREEE (reference sequence). Between the trimmed V and J ends, which lost 2 bases and 7 bases, there was a span of 10 bases. The CDR3 has 13 amino acids. The CDR3 region has the DNA TGTGCCAGCAGCTTTGGACGGGACCAGCCCCAGCATTTT. It specifies CASSFGRDQPQHF.

The chain employs TRBV18 and TRBJ2-7; weak D call: TRBD1 (6 bases). Germline CDR1 reads KGHSH; CDR2 reads LQKENI. The V gene lost 5 bases and the J gene lost 3 bases, with 11 bases spanning the gap. The CDR3 extends over 13 amino acids. The CDR3 nucleotides are TGTGCCAGCTCAACAGGGACCGACTACGAGCAGTACTTC. Encoded protein: CASSTGTDYEQYF. Filled out from reference TRBV18 and TRBJ2-7, the complete variable domain reads NAGVMQNPRHLVRRRGQEARLRCSPMKGHSHVYWYRQLPEEGLKFMVYLQKENIIDESGMPKERFSAEFPKEGPSILRIQQVVRGDSAAYFCASSTGTDYEQYFGPGTRLTVT.

V gene TRBV9 combines with J gene TRBJ2-5; D is tentatively TRBD1 or TRBD2 (6 bases each). CDR1 and CDR2 (germline): SGDLS, YYNGEE. This CDR3 is 15 amino acids long. Trimming took off 5 bases at V and 1 base at J, with 15 bases between the two ends. CDR3 loop: CASSPEGGLQETQYF. The CDR3 DNA follows: TGTGCCAGCAGTCCAGAAGGGGGGCTCCAAGAGACCCAGTACTTC.

The gene calls are TRBV24-1 and TRBJ1-1; D is perhaps TRBD1 (6 bases). The CDR3 covers 14 residues. Trimming stripped 4 bases from V and 2 bases from J, with 10 bases between. Germline CDR1 is KGHDR and CDR2 is SFDVKD. The CDR3, as DNA: TGTGCCACCAGTGAGTCAGGGGTAAACACTGAAGCTTTCTTT. Protein sequence: CATSESGVNTEAFF.

This clone was seen only once. The rearrangement links TRBV6-6 to TRBJ1-5; the D is unclear. V was cut by 2 bases and J by 6 bases, with 8 bases left in between. The CDR3 covers 13 residues. From germline, CDR1 is MNHNY and CDR2 SVGAGI (reference sequence). This CDR3 is CASSYDPGQPQHF. The CDR3 bases are TGTGCCAGCAGTTACGATCCCGGTCAGCCCCAGCATTTT.

V usage is TRBV28 and J usage is TRBJ1-5; no definite D call. The CDR3 has 15 amino acids. The ends were cut back, 3 bases at V and 6 bases at J, with 15 bases in the middle. The germline V gene has CDR1 MDHEN and CDR2 SYDVKM. CDR3 nucleotides: TGTGCCAGCAGTTTTGCCCGGACTGCTTCTCAGCCCCAGCATTTT. Residues: CASSFARTASQPQHF.

A single count supports this clone. The gene calls are TRBV5-1 and TRBJ1-4; 7 bases line up with TRBD1. The ends lost 3 bases at V and 5 bases at J; junction bases unmatched: 4. CDR1 is SGHRS and CDR2 is YFSETQ in the germline V gene. There are 14 residues in the CDR3. The CDR3 nucleotides read TGCGCCAGCAGCTCCAGGGGGATAAATGAAAAACTGTTTTTT. Translated, it gives CASSSRGINEKLFF.

This clone has a single count. J is TRBJ1-1 and V is TRBV11-3; 8 nucleotides match TRBD1. There are 13 residues in the CDR3. The V and J ends lost 4 bases and 7 bases, in that order; junction bases with no gene match: 5. Germline assignment: CDR1 SGHNT and CDR2 YENEEA. The CDR3 region is CASSYRGGGEAFF. The DNA of the CDR3 is TGTGCCAGCAGCTACAGGGGGGGAGGTGAAGCTTTCTTT.

This chain links TRBV7-2 with TRBJ2-3; no firm D call. The V gene lost 5 bases and the J gene lost 2 bases, with 11 bases spanning the gap. Germline values: CDR1 SGHTA, CDR2 FQGNSA. The CDR3 has 14 residues. The CDR3 region is CASSGRLLTDTQYF. The CDR3 DNA is TGTGCCAGCAGCGGACGACTCCTCACAGATACGCAGTATTTT. Supplemented by reference TRBV7-2 and TRBJ2-3, the full variable domain reads GAGVSQSPSNKVTEKGKDVELRCDPISGHTALYWYRQSLGQGLEFLIYFQGNSAPDKSGLPSDRFSAERTGGSVSTLTIQRTQQEDSAVYLCASSGRLLTDTQYFGPGTRLTVL.

V and J are TRBV10-3 and TRBJ2-7; D perhaps matches TRBD2 (5 bases). Trimming removed 8 bases from V and 2 bases from J, with 13 bases in between. CDR1 is ENHRY, CDR2 SYGVKD, per germline. The CDR3 has 13 residues. CDR3 bases: TGTGCCATCGTTAAGGAGGTTACCTACGAGCAGTACTTC. Its translation is CAIVKEVTYEQYF.

This clone was detected a few times. The chain couples TRBV10-3 to TRBJ2-7, with D possibly matching TRBD1 (5 bases). The V end lost 6 bases, the J end lost 3 bases, and 18 bases lay between the germline ends. Germline CDR1 is ENHRY and CDR2 is SYGVKD. The CDR3 covers 15 residues. The CDR3 region is CAIRTVQGSGYEQYF. The CDR3 DNA follows: TGTGCCATCAGGACAGTCCAGGGTAGTGGCTACGAGCAGTACTTC.

The chain recombines TRBV9 with TRBJ2-2, with D maybe TRBD2 (6 bases). V dropped 1 base and J dropped 5 bases, with 15 bases sitting between them. Germline V gene data show CDR1 as SGDLS and CDR2 as YYNGEE. There are 16 residues in the CDR3. The CDR3: CASSVYAGPTTGELFF. The CDR3 coding sequence is TGTGCCAGCAGCGTATACGCGGGGCCGACTACCGGGGAGCTGTTTTTT. Full variable domain (remainder filled in from reference TRBV9 and TRBJ2-2): DSGVTQTPKHLITATGQRVTLRCSPRSGDLSVYWYQQSLDQGLQFLIQYYNGEERAKGNILERFSAQQFPDLHSELNLSSLELGDSALYFCASSVYAGPTTGELFFGEGSRLTVL.

The genes are TRBV19 and TRBJ1-6; no clear D. CDR3 length: 17 amino acids. Trimming pared 6 bases from V and 0 bases from J, leaving 15 bases between. Germline CDR1 is LNHDA and CDR2 is SQIVND (reference sequence). The CDR3 bases are TGTGCCAGTAGCAAGGACTCCGCAAGCTCCTATAATTCACCCCTCCACTTT. This sequence encodes CASSKDSASSYNSPLHF.

This chain uses TRBV7-2 with TRBJ2-5, with a weak D call TRBD2 (6 bases). The CDR3 has 14 amino acids. Germline assignment: CDR1 SGHTA and CDR2 FQGNSA. V was shortened by 2 bases and J by 4 bases, with 11 bases between the two germline ends. CDR3 amino acids: CASSLRRGGETQYF. The CDR3 DNA follows: TGTGCCAGCAGCTTACGTCGGGGAGGAGAGACCCAGTACTTC.

The chain is built from TRBV3-1 (or the pseudogene TRBV3-2) and TRBJ1-2; 8 nucleotides agree with TRBD1. The trim removed 1 base at V and 10 bases at J, leaving 2 bases unmatched. The CDR3 length is 12 residues. Germline CDR1 LGHDT, CDR2 YNNKEL (reference sequence). The CDR3 DNA reads as TGTGCCAGCAGCCAAGTCCAGGGGGCCTACACCTTC. Residues: CASSQVQGAYTF.

The J gene is TRBJ1-2, the V gene TRBV19; 7 positions agree with TRBD1. The V and J ends lost 8 bases and 7 bases, in that order; junction bases with no gene match: 10. From germline, CDR1 is LNHDA and CDR2 SQIVND (reference sequence). There are 13 residues in the CDR3. Here the CDR3 reads CASSSTGKVGYTF. The CDR3 DNA follows: TGTGCCAGTTCTTCGACAGGGAAAGTTGGCTACACCTTC.

This clone showed up just a few times. The chain carries TRBV6-5 and TRBJ1-5; 7 nucleotides agree with TRBD1. The CDR3 has 15 residues. V lost 5 bases and J lost 2; bases outside the gene matches: 6. Per the germline V gene, CDR1 is MNHEY and CDR2 is SVGAGI. The CDR3 nucleotides are TGTGCCAGCAGTCCGGGGACAGCCCGCAATCAGCCCCAGCATTTT. It specifies CASSPGTARNQPQHF.

The chain couples TRBV19 to TRBJ1-1; D unclear. Germline V lookup: CDR1 LNHDA, CDR2 SQIVND (reference sequence). The CDR3 sequence is 14 residues long. V was trimmed by 1 base and J by 0 bases, leaving 6 bases between them. The CDR3 coding sequence is TGTGCCAGTAGTATAGGTGGCCTGAACACTGAAGCTTTCTTT. It yields the protein CASSIGGLNTEAFF.

The chain combines TRBV9 with TRBJ1-6; TRBD1 matches 7 bases. Germline trimming cut 4 bases from V and 10 bases from J; bases unmatched to any gene: 8. Germline V CDR1 and CDR2: SGDLS, YYNGEE. The CDR3 contains 14 residues. CDR3: CASSSSTGNSPLHF. CDR3 DNA sequence: TGTGCCAGCAGCTCATCGACAGGGAACTCACCCCTCCACTTT.

This rearrangement joins TRBV5-1 to TRBJ1-2; the D is unclear. V lost 0 bases and J lost 5, with 8 bases in between. The CDR3 is 13 residues long. Germline CDR1 SGHRS, CDR2 YFSETQ. The CDR3 here is CASSLVGEYGYTF. CDR3 nucleotides: TGCGCCAGCAGCTTGGTGGGTGAATATGGCTACACCTTC.

In its sample, this clone was seen once. The chain has TRBV4-1 and TRBJ1-5, with 9 bases identical to TRBD1. After removal of 5 bases from V and 7 bases from J, the junction contained 9 bases not matched to a gene. Germline values: CDR1 MGHRA, CDR2 YSYEKL. The CDR3 contains 15 residues. CDR3 loop: CASSAGQGTRQPQHF. DNA for the CDR3: TGCGCCAGCAGCGCGGGACAGGGAACGCGACAGCCCCAGCATTTT.

The V gene is TRBV5-6, the J gene TRBJ2-6, with unresolved D. Germline values: CDR1 SGHDT, CDR2 YYEEEE. The V gene lost 3 bases and the J gene lost 0 bases, with 1 base spanning the gap. CDR3 length: 13 residues. CDR3 sequence: CASSYSGANVLTF. CDR3 bases: TGTGCCAGCAGCTACTCTGGGGCCAACGTCCTGACTTTC.

The chain carries TRBV15 and TRBJ1-4, with TRBD1 matching over 7 bases. V shed 8 bases, J shed 3 bases, and the junction held 6 bases outside the gene matches. This CDR3 is 14 amino acids long. Germline V gene lookup returns CDR1 LNHNV and CDR2 YYDKDF (reference sequence). CDR3 in amino acids: CATPEGQPNEKLFF. In DNA form, the CDR3 reads TGTGCCACCCCCGAGGGACAGCCTAATGAAAAACTGTTTTTT.

This clone was detected only once. The chain employs TRBV13 and TRBJ2-1; no firm D call. Trimming took 4 bases from V and 0 from J, leaving 10 bases between them. The CDR3 covers 15 residues. Germline V gives CDR1 PRHDT, CDR2 FYEKMQ (reference sequence). Written as DNA, the CDR3 is TGTGCCAGCAGCTCTGGGCTGAGCTCCTACAATGAGCAGTTCTTC. This gives the protein CASSSGLSSYNEQFF. Full variable domain (missing parts from reference TRBV13 and TRBJ2-1): AAGVIQSPRHLIKEKRETATLKCYPIPRHDTVYWYQQGPGQDPQFLISFYEKMQSDKGSIPDRFSAQQFSDYHSELNMSSLELGDSALYFCASSSGLSSYNEQFFGPGTRLTVL.

This chain connects TRBV6-1 to TRBJ1-2; TRBD1 might be the D (6 bases). The CDR3 runs to 16 residues. The germline gives CDR1 MNHNS, CDR2 SASEGT. V shed 3 bases and J shed 9 bases, with 23 bases lying between them. CDR3 sequence reads: CASSDPFGTGTISYTF. The CDR3 nucleotides read TGTGCCAGCAGTGACCCGTTTGGGACCGGGACAATCAGCTACACCTTC.

The rearrangement joins TRBV2 to TRBJ1-4; D unclear. Germline V gene sequence: CDR1 SNHLY, CDR2 FYNNEI. With 6 bases removed from V and 0 bases from J, the gap between germline ends came to 14 bases. CDR3 length: 16 residues. The CDR3 DNA follows: TGTGCCAGCAGCGAAATCGCGGGTGCAACTAATGAAAAACTGTTTTTT. Translating gives CASSEIAGATNEKLFF.

V usage is TRBV28 and J usage is TRBJ1-3; 11 nucleotides match TRBD1. Looked up from germline, CDR1 is MDHEN and CDR2 is SYDVKM. CDR3 length equals 16 residues. Losses at the gene ends were 6 bases for V and 8 bases for J; bases not matched to a gene: 12. The CDR3 DNA reads TGTGCCAGCAGGACCCCCGGGACAGGGGGACTCCACACCATATATTTT. It is translated as CASRTPGTGGLHTIYF.

Here the CDR3 reads CASSQTLRNRPNEQYF. In DNA form, the CDR3 reads TGTGCCAGCAGCCAAACCCTGAGGAATCGGCCAAACGAGCAGTACTTC. V usage is TRBV3-1 (or the pseudogene TRBV3-2) and J usage is TRBJ2-7; D is ambiguous. The germline CDR1 and CDR2 sequences are LGHDT and YNNKEL (reference sequence). V lost 2 bases and J 5 bases, leaving 19 bases between the germline ends. This CDR3 region has 16 residues.

The chain couples TRBV5-4 to TRBJ1-5; perhaps TRBD1 as D (6 bases). Trimming left V 0 bases short and J 7 bases short, with 8 bases between. Germline values: CDR1 SGHNT, CDR2 YYREEE (reference sequence). The CDR3 consists of 13 residues. The CDR3 region has the DNA TGTGCCAGCAGCTTGGCAGGGGAACAGCCCCAGCATTTT. Encoded protein: CASSLAGEQPQHF.

The rearrangement joins TRBV5-1 to TRBJ1-3, with 7 positions matching TRBD1. The length of the CDR3 is 16 residues. V was clipped by 0 bases and J by 2 bases; unmatched bases: 5. Germline CDR1 reads SGHRS; CDR2 reads YFSETQ. CDR3 nucleotide sequence: TGCGCCAGCAGCTTGGTAGGGCAGGGGGCTGGAAACACCATATATTTT. It yields the protein CASSLVGQGAGNTIYF. Full variable domain (missing parts from reference TRBV5-1 and TRBJ1-3): KAGVTQTPRYLIKTRGQQVTLSCSPISGHRSVSWYQQTPGQGLQFLFEYFSETQRNKGNFPGRFSGRQFSNSRSEMNVSTLELGDSALYLCASSLVGQGAGNTIYFGEGSWLTVV.